This T cell receptor (beta chain) was obtained from a study of breast tumors, draining lymph nodes, adjacent tissues. Study findings and constraints: Data fit most tumor T cells coming from lymph node, expanding in tumor.

TCRdb ran MiXCR on the multiplex PCR reads and lists one entry per CDR3 protein. Of 14,000 to 15,000 distinct CDR3 sequences listed, more than 40% were seen once; the top ten hold approximately 30%. This clonotype was counted between two and nine times. What it binds is not known. The sequenced sample was tumor-adjacent breast tissue. This receptor was taken from a female donor with breast cancer. Some clones in this sample may be carry-over from other donors' samples.

CDR3 bases: TGTGCCAGCAGCTACCAGGGACTAGCGGAAGAGACCCAGTACTTC. It specifies CASSYQGLAEETQYF. This chain links TRBV7-9 with TRBJ2-5, with 11 positions matching TRBD2. In germline, CDR1 is SEHNR, CDR2 FQNEAQ (reference sequence). The ends lost 4 bases at V and 3 bases at J; junction bases unmatched: 4. This CDR3 is built from 15 residues.